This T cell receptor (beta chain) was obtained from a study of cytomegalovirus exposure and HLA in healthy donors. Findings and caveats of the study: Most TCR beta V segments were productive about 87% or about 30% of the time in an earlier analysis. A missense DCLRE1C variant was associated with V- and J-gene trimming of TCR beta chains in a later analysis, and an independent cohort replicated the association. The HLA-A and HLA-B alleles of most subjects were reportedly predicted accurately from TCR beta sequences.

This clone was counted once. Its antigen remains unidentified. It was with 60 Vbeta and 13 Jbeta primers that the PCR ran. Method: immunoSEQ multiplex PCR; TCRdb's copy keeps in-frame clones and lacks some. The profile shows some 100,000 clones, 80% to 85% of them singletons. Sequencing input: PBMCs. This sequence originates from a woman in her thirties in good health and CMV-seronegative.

The CDR3 bases are TGTGCTAGTGGTTCAATAATTGACAGGTCCAGCTACAATGAGCAGTTCTTC. Translated: CASGSIIDRSSYNEQFF. The V call is TRBV12-5, the J call TRBJ2-1; TRBD1 might be the D (6 bases). The germline V gene has CDR1 LGHNT and CDR2 FRNRAP. This CDR3 region has 17 residues. Deletions cut 4 bases from V and 3 bases from J, with 19 bases between.